This T cell receptor (beta chain) stems from a study of identical twins. TCRdb itself ran the 5' RACE reads through MiXCR, one entry per CDR3 protein. The sample has about 500,000 distinct CDR3 sequences, more than 13% seen once; the top ten hold more than 0.8%. The CDR3 consists of 16 residues. Germline assignment: CDR1 ENHRY and CDR2 SYGVKD. The V end lost 0 bases, the J end lost 0 bases, and 12 bases lay between the germline ends. Whole-study results and caveats: Less excess twin sharing appeared in beta out-of-frame sequences. Alpha sequences that were out-of-frame and twin-shared showed an excess of low generation probability.

As for this clonotype: Its target is not known.

These same records also appear under a second study, on yellow fever vaccine responses in identical twins.

The chain joins TRBV10-3 to TRBJ2-7; D possibly corresponds to TRBD2 (6 bases). The TCR was taken from a young woman in good health. Sequenced input: CD4+ T cells sorted from blood. CDR3 nucleotide sequence: TGTGCCATCAGTGAGTCTCGGGGGTCGAGCTCCTACGAGCAGTACTTC. Translation gives CAISESRGSSSYEQYF.